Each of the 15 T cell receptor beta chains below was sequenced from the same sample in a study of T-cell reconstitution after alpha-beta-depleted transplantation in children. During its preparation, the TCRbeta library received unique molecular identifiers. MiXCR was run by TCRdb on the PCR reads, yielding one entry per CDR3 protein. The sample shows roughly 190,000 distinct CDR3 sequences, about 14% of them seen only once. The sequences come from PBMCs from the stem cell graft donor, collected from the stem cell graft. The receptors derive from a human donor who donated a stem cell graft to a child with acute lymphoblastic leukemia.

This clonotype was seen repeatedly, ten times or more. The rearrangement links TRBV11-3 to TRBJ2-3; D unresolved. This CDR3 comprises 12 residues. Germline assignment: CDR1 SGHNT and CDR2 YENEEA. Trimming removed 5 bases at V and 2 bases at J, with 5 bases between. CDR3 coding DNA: TGTGCCAGCAGCCCCAACACAGATACGCAGTATTTT. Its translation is CASSPNTDTQYF. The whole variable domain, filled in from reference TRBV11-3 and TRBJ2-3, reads EAGVVQSPRYKIIEKKQPVAFWCNPISGHNTLYWYLQNLGQGPELLIRYENEEAVDDSQLPKDRFSAERLKGVDSTLKIQPAELGDSAVYLCASSPNTDTQYFGPGTRLTVL.

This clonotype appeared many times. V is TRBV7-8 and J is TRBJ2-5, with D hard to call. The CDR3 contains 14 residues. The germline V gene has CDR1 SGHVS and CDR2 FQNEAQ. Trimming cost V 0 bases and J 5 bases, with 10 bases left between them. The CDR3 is CASSLARVIETQYF. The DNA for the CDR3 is TGTGCCAGCAGCTTAGCCCGAGTTATCGAGACCCAGTACTTC.

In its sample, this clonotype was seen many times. The CDR3 DNA reads as TGTGCCATCAGTGAGACTACCTACAATGAGCAGTTCTTC. Its protein product is CAISETTYNEQFF. This chain uses TRBV10-3 with TRBJ2-1, with D hard to call. Germline CDR1 ENHRY, CDR2 SYGVKD. Trimming stripped 2 bases from V and 2 bases from J, with 4 bases between. The CDR3 contains 13 residues.

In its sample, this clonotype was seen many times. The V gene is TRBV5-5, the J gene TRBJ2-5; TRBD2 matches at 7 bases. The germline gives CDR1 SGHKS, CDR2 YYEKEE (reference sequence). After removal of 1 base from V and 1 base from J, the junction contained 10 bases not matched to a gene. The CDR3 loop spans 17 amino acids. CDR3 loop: CASSLLGREGPQETQYF. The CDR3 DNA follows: TGTGCCAGCAGCTTGTTGGGCAGGGAGGGCCCCCAAGAGACCCAGTACTTC.

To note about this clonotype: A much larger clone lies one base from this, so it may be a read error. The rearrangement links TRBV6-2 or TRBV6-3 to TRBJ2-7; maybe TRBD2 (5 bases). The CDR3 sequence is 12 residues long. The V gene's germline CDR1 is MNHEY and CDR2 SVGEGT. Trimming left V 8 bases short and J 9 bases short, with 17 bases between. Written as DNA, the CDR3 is TGTGCCAGCGGGTGGAGAGGGAATACGCAGTACTTC. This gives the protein CASGWRGNTQYF.

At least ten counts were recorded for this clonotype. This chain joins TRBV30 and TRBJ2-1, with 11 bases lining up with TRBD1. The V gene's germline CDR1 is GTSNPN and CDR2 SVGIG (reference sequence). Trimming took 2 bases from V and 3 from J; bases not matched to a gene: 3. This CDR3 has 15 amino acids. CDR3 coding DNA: TGTGCCTGGAGTCCCGGGACAGGGGGCTACAATGAGCAGTTCTTC. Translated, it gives CAWSPGTGGYNEQFF.

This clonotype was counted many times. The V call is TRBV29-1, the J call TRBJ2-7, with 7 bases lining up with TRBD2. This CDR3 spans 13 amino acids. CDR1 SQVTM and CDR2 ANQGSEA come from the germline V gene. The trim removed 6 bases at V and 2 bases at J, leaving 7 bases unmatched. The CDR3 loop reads CSVLQRGTYEQYF. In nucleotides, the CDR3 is TGCAGCGTGCTACAGCGGGGAACCTACGAGCAGTACTTC.

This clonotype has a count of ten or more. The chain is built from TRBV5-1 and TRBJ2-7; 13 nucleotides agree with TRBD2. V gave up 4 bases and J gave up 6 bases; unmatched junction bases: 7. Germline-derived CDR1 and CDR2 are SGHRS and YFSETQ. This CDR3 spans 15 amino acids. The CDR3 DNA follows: TGCGCCAGCAGCGACGGACTAGCGGGAGTCCGCGAGCAGTACTTC. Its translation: CASSDGLAGVREQYF.

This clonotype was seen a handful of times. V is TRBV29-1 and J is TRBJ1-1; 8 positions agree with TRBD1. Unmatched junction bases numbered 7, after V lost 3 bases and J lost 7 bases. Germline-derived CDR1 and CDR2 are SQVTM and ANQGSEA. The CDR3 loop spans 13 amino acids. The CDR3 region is CSVDAGGEVEAFF. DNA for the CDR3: TGCAGCGTTGACGCAGGGGGCGAAGTTGAAGCTTTCTTT.

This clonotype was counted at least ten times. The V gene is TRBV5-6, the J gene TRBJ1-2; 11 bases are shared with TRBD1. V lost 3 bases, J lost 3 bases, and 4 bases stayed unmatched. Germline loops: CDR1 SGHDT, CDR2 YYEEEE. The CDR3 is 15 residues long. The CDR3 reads CASSSPGQGDYGYTF. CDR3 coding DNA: TGTGCCAGCAGCTCCCCGGGACAGGGGGACTATGGCTACACCTTC.

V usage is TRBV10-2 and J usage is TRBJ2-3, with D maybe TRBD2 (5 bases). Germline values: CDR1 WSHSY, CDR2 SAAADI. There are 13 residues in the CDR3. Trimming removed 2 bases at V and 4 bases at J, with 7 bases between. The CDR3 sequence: CASSEDYSDTQYF. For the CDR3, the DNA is TGCGCCAGCAGTGAGGACTATTCAGATACGCAGTATTTT.

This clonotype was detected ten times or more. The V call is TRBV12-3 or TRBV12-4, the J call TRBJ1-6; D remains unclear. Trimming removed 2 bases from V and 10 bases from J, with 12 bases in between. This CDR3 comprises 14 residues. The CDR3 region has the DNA TGTGCCAGCAGTTTATCGGCAGGAGGCTCACCCCTCCACTTT. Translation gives CASSLSAGGSPLHF.

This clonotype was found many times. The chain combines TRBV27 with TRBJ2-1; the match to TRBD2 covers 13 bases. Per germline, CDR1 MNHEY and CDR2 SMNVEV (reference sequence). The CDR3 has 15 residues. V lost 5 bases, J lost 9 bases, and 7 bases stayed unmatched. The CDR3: CASSPRTSGGAEQFF. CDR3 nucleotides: TGTGCCAGCAGTCCCCGGACTAGCGGGGGAGCTGAGCAGTTCTTC.

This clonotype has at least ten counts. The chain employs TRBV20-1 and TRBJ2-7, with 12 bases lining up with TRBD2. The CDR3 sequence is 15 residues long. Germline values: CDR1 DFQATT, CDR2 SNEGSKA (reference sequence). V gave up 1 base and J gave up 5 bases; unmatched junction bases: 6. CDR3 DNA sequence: TGCAGTGCTAGAGCCCTAGCGGGAGGGCTCAACGAGCAGTACTTC. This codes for CSARALAGGLNEQYF.

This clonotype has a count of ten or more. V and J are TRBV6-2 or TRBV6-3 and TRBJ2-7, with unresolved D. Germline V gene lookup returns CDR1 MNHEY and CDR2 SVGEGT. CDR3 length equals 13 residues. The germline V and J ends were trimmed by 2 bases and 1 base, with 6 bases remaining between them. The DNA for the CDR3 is TGTGCCAGCAGTTACGCTGCATCCTACGAGCAGTACTTC. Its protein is CASSYAASYEQYF.